This TCR beta chain appears in the sequencing data of a study of blood T cell repertoires in COVID-19. Across the whole study: Italy, Spain and the United States were the sources of the convalescent and acute COVID-19 samples. The cDNA or gDNA used as material had been derived from T cells, B-cell-depleted T cells, or PBMCs.

This CDR3 spans 19 amino acids. From germline, CDR1 is SGDLS and CDR2 YYNGEE. Trimming at V came to 0 bases and at J to 2 bases, leaving 11 bases not matched to a gene. As originally analysed: Cell counts per sample came from amplifying reference gene primers. Libraries were prepared by immunoSEQ multiplex PCR; TCRdb keeps only in-frame clonotypes and omits some of them. The V and J calls and clone size were taken over from that table, and D and trimming were inferred from the DNA. Among about 210,000 clones listed, approximately 90% were seen once. The sequence was collected from a woman between 40 and 55 years old with acute or convalescent COVID-19. The gene calls are TRBV9 and TRBJ1-1; 12 bases are a match to TRBD1. Input material: peripheral blood. CDR3 loop: CASSVAGGGTGGVNTEAFF. The CDR3 bases are TGTGCCAGCAGCGTAGCCGGGGGTGGGACAGGGGGCGTTAACACTGAAGCTTTCTTT.